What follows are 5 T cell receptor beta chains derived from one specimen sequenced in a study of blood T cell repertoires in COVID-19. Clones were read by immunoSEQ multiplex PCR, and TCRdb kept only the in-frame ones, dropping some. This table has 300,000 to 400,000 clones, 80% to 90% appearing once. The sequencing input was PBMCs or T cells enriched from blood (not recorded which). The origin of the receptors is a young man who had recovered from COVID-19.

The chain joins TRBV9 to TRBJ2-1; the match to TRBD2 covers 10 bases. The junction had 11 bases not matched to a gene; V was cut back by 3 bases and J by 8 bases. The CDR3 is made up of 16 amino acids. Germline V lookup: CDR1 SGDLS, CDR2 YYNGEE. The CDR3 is CASSGLGAGGPDEQFF. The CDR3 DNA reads TGTGCCAGCAGCGGCCTAGGAGCGGGAGGGCCCGATGAGCAGTTCTTC.

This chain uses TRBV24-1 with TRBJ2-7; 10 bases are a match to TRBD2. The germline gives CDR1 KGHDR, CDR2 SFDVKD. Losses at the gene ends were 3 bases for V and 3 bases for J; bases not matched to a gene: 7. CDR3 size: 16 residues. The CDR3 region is CATSDVFASGSYEQYF. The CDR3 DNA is TGTGCCACCAGTGATGTATTCGCTAGCGGGAGCTACGAGCAGTACTTC.

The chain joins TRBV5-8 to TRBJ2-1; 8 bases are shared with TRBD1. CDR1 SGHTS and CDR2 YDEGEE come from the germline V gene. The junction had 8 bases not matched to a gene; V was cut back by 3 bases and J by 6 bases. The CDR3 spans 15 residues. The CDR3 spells CASSSRDRTFNEQFF. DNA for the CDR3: TGTGCCAGCAGCTCCCGGGACAGGACTTTCAATGAGCAGTTCTTC. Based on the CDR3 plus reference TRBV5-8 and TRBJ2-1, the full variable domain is EAGVTQSPTHLIKTRGQQATLRCSPISGHTSVYWYQQALGLGLQFLLWYDEGEERNRGNFPPRFSGRQFPNYSSELNVNALELEDSALYLCASSSRDRTFNEQFFGPGTRLTVL.

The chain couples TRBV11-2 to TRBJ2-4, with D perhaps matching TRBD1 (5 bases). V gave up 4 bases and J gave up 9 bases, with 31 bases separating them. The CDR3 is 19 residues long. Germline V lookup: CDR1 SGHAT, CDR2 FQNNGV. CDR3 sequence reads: CASSSILDKPGIQASIQYF. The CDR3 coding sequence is TGTGCCAGCAGCTCAATCTTGGACAAGCCCGGAATACAGGCGAGCATTCAGTACTTC.

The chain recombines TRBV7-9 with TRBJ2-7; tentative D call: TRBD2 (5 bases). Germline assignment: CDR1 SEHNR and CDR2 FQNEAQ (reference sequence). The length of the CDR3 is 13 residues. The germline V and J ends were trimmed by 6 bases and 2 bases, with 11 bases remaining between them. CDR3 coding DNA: TGTGCCAGCAGTCCGGACGGGGCCTACGAGCAGTACTTC. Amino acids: CASSPDGAYEQYF.